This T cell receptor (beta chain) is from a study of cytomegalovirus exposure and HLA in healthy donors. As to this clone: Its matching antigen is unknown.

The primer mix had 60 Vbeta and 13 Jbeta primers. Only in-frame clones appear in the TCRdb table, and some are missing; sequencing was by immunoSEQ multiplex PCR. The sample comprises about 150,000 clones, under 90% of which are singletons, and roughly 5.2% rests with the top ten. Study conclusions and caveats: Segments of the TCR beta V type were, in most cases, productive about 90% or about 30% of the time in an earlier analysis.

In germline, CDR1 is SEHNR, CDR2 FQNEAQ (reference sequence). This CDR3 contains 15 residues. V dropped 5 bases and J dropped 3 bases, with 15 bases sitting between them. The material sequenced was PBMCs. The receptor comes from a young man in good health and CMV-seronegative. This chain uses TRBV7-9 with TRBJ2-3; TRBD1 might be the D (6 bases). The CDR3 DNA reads TGTGCCAGCAGCCTTACAGGGAAAAGGACAGATACGCAGTATTTT. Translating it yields CASSLTGKRTDTQYF.